Below, one TCR beta chain is given with its context. No antigen is known for it. The sample originates from a study of T cells in Graves' hyperthyroidism and ophthalmopathy. Broader study findings: Separation of ophthalmopathy from stable hyperthyroidism was achieved by a 13 V-J model. Most clonotypes expanded in thyroid above 0.001 were likewise present in blood.

CDR3 length: 13 amino acids. Trimming took off 3 bases at V and 0 bases at J, with 5 bases between the two ends. The germline gives CDR1 MNHNY, CDR2 SVGAGI (reference sequence). RNA transcripts gave rise to amplified TCR beta CDR3 regions. When the TCR CDR3 underwent first-round RT-PCR, the HTBI primer set was used. TCRdb passed the multiplex PCR reads through MiXCR, listing each CDR3 protein once. This repertoire shows about 570,000 distinct CDR3 sequences, around 42% found once; its top ten account for around 20%. Diagnosis relied on clinical symptoms, serum thyroxine and TRAb, thyroid ultrasound and orbital computed tomography.

The sample taken for sequencing was peripheral blood or thyroid tissue (not recorded which). This TCR came from an adult woman with Graves' disease, either hyperthyroidism or ophthalmopathy (not recorded which). The chain links TRBV6-6 to TRBJ1-1; D is uncertain. CDR3 bases: TGTGCCAGCAGTTATCTGTTGAACACTGAAGCTTTCTTT. Its translation is CASSYLLNTEAFF.